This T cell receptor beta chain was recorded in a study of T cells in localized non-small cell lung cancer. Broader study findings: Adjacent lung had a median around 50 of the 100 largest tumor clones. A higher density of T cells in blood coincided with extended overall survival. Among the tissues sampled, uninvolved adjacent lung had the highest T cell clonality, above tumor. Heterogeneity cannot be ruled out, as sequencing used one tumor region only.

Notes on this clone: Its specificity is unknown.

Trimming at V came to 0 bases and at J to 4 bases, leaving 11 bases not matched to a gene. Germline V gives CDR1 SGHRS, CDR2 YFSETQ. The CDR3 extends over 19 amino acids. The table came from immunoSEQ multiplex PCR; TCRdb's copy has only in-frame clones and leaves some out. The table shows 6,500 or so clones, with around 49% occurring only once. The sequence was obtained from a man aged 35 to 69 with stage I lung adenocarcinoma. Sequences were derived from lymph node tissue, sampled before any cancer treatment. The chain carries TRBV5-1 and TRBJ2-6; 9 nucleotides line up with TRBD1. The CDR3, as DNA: TGCGCCAGCAGCTTGGCCGGGACAGGGAACCCGTACGGGGCCAACGTCCTGACTTTC. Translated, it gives CASSLAGTGNPYGANVLTF.